This TCR beta chain was obtained from a study of cytomegalovirus exposure and HLA in healthy donors. This clone was seen just once. What it binds is unknown. It was with 60 Vbeta and 13 Jbeta primers that the PCR ran. TCRdb's copy holds only in-frame clones and misses some; the assay was immunoSEQ multiplex PCR. The sample carries 200,000 to 250,000 clones, about 81% recorded once. J lost 2 bases, V lost 3 bases, and 10 bases had no gene match. The germline CDR1 and CDR2 sequences are LNHDA and SQIVND (reference sequence). The CDR3 runs to 16 residues. Whole-study results and caveats: Reported findings show TCR beta sequences accurately forecast HLA-A and HLA-B alleles in most subjects. For most TCR beta V segments, an earlier analysis put the productive rate at about 87% or about 30% of the time. In a later analysis, TCR association rates varied by HLA locus: DRB1 most, HLA-C fewest.

This receptor was obtained from a woman aged 40 to 50 in good health and CMV-seropositive. Sequencing used PBMCs. The rearrangement joins TRBV19 to TRBJ2-7, with 7 bases fitting TRBD2. In nucleotides, the CDR3 is TGTGCCAGTAGTATTAATCGCGGGAGCGGGGCCTACGAGCAGTACTTC. This sequence encodes CASSINRGSGAYEQYF.